The next 2 T cell receptor beta chains were all read from a single sample in a study of human T cells and chemical hapten exposure. TCRdb reanalysed the RACE reads using MiXCR and keeps one entry per CDR3 protein. Here the sample spans some 120,000 distinct CDR3 sequences, about 9% being singletons. The sample's time point: healthy volunteer bleed at 2 weeks. The starting material, unfractionated whole blood, was used for total RNA extraction. Sequencing used whole blood. These receptors were taken from a male donor in good health. Some clones in this sample may be carry-over from other donors' samples.

Ten or more counts support this clonotype. This chain uses TRBV18 with TRBJ1-5; D may be TRBD1 (6 bases). Germline V lookup: CDR1 KGHSH, CDR2 LQKENI. This CDR3 has 15 amino acids. V was clipped by 0 bases and J by 6 bases, with 12 bases between them. The CDR3 DNA reads TGTGCCAGCTCACCACCGGGGGCCTCGAGTCAGCCCCAGCATTTT. As protein: CASSPPGASSQPQHF.

The chain links TRBV12-3 or TRBV12-4 to TRBJ2-3; 9 bases are a match to TRBD1. J gave up 6 bases and V 4 bases, and 8 bases lay outside the gene matches. This CDR3 region has 15 residues. CDR3 nucleotide sequence: TGTGCCAGCAGTTGGGACAGGGTATTTTCCGATACGCAGTATTTT. This gives the protein CASSWDRVFSDTQYF.